These T cell receptor beta chains were read from a single sample in a study of human T cells and chemical hapten exposure. TCRdb processed the RACE reads anew with MiXCR; each CDR3 protein has one entry. This repertoire shows more than 80,000 distinct CDR3 sequences, roughly an eighth found once; its top ten account for over 1.5%. The material was whole blood, obtained in connection with sensitization to the hapten diphenylcyclopropenone (DPC). These receptors were obtained from a woman between 50 and 59 years old with alopecia areata. Some clones in this sample may be carry-over from other donors' samples. CDR3s include the opening cysteine and the closing phenylalanine or tryptophan. A D gene is named only where the DNA matches it firmly. Rows may omit the clone size; those that give it use once, few, many or a size class.

CDR3 DNA | CDR3 protein | D gene | V gene | clone size | J gene
TGTGCCAGCAGCTTAGCACAGGGTTATAATTCACCCCTCCACTTT | CASSLAQGYNSPLHF | - | TRBV11-2 | few | TRBJ1-6
TGTGCCAGCATCACTCCCACTGGAAACACCATATATTTT | CASITPTGNTIYF | - | TRBV28 | few | TRBJ1-3
TGCAGTGCTAGAGCCTCACGGCTACCAGGAGGGTTTAGAGAGACCCAGTACTTC | CSARASRLPGGFRETQYF | - | TRBV20-1 | - | TRBJ2-5
TGCGCCAGCGGTGGACTAGCGAAACTTGCATCAGATACGCAGTATTTT | CASGGLAKLASDTQYF | TRBD2 | TRBV10-2 | - | TRBJ2-3
TGTGCCAGCAGCTTATACAGTCGTGATAACTATGGCTACACCTTC | CASSLYSRDNYGYTF | - | TRBV5-4 | few | TRBJ1-2
TGTGCCAGCAGCTCCCCCGGGACTAGCCTACGCAATGAGCAGTTCTTC | CASSSPGTSLRNEQFF | TRBD2 | TRBV7-9 | few | TRBJ2-1
TGCGCCAGCAGCTCGCAAGGGAGACACTACGAGCAGTACTTC | CASSSQGRHYEQYF | - | TRBV5-1 | many | TRBJ2-7
TGTGCCAGCAGCTTTGTGGCAGGAGGGACCACTGAAGCTTTCTTT | CASSFVAGGTTEAFF | - | TRBV7-6 | - | TRBJ1-1
TGTGCCAGCAGGGGGCCTAGAGGAGGAGCGCAGTATTTT | CASRGPRGGAQYF | - | TRBV12-3/TRBV12-4 | - | TRBJ2-3
TGTGCCACCAGTGAGTCCGGGGGAGGCGAGCAGTACTTC | CATSESGGGEQYF | - | TRBV24-1 | - | TRBJ2-7
TGTGCCGCGGGGGGCAGCGCGGCCACAGATACGCAGTATTTT | CAAGGSAATDTQYF | TRBD2 | TRBV10-3 | - | TRBJ2-3
TGTGCCAGCAGCCCCCTCACGGGAGATACGCAGTATTTT | CASSPLTGDTQYF | - | TRBV9 | few | TRBJ2-3
TGTGCCAGCAGCGTCGGTAGCGGTAACACCGGGGAGCTGTTTTTT | CASSVGSGNTGELFF | - | TRBV28 | - | TRBJ2-2
TGTGCCAGTAGGGATCTTCTAGAGGGACAGGAAAAACTGTTTTTT | CASRDLLEGQEKLFF | TRBD1 | TRBV19 | - | TRBJ1-4
TGCGCCAGCAGCTGGACAGGCGTAAGCTCCTACGAGCAGTACTTC | CASSWTGVSSYEQYF | TRBD1 | TRBV5-1 | - | TRBJ2-7
TGCAGTACCGACAGGGGTAGGGTCAATCAGCCCCAGCATTTT | CSTDRGRVNQPQHF | TRBD1 | TRBV20-1 | many | TRBJ1-5
TGCAGCGTCCTGAGCCGTGCGCAAGAGACCCAGTACTTC | CSVLSRAQETQYF | - | TRBV29-1 | many | TRBJ2-5
TGTGCCAGCAGCGTAGCGGGGACAGGGGAAGCTTTCTTT | CASSVAGTGEAFF | TRBD1 | TRBV9 | many | TRBJ1-1
TGTGCCAGCTCACCAGAGGGACAAGAGACCCAGTACTTC | CASSPEGQETQYF | - | TRBV18 | - | TRBJ2-5
TGTGCCAGCAGACCGGGACAGGCGAACACCGGGGAGCTGTTTTTT | CASRPGQANTGELFF | TRBD1 | TRBV7-9 | many | TRBJ2-2
TGTGCCAGTACCTTAACCTTGAACACTGAAGCTTTCTTT | CASTLTLNTEAFF | - | TRBV19 | few | TRBJ1-1
TGCAGCGTGGGACAGGGTAGACAGTACGAGCAGTACTTC | CSVGQGRQYEQYF | TRBD1 | TRBV29-1 | many | TRBJ2-7
TGTGCCATCAGTGTAACGGAAAGCACAGATACGCAGTATTTT | CAISVTESTDTQYF | - | TRBV10-3 | few | TRBJ2-3
TGCAGCGTGGGAGGACAGCCCAATCAGCCCCAGCATTTT | CSVGGQPNQPQHF | - | TRBV29-1 | many | TRBJ1-5
TGCAGTGCTAACCCGGGACTAGCGGGAGACACAGATACGCAGTATTTT | CSANPGLAGDTDTQYF | TRBD2 | TRBV20-1 | - | TRBJ2-3
TGTGCCAGCAGCGCCCGACCTGCTGAGCAGTACTTC | CASSARPAEQYF | - | TRBV7-9 | - | TRBJ2-7
TGTGCCAGCAGTTACCCCTTGGGCACTGAAGCTTTCTTT | CASSYPLGTEAFF | - | TRBV6-5 | many | TRBJ1-1
TGTGCCAGCGGACAGGGCAGGGGACCACAAGAGACCCAGTACTTC | CASGQGRGPQETQYF | TRBD1 | TRBV14 | few | TRBJ2-5
TGTGCCAGCAGCTTAGCCCAGGCTCTGAACATTCAGTACTTC | CASSLAQALNIQYF | - | TRBV7-9 | - | TRBJ2-4
TGTGCCAGCACGGACAGAAGCACAGATACGCAGTATTTT | CASTDRSTDTQYF | - | TRBV7-2 | - | TRBJ2-3
TGTGCCAGCATCAGGGGATTTGGGGCCAACGTCCTGACTTTC | CASIRGFGANVLTF | - | TRBV12-3/TRBV12-4 | many | TRBJ2-6
TGTGCCAGCAGTCCACGCCTGAGGAGCACAGATACGCAGTATTTT | CASSPRLRSTDTQYF | - | TRBV6-2/TRBV6-3 | - | TRBJ2-3
TGCAGTGCTGATCCGTCAACCTCCTACGAGCAGTACTTC | CSADPSTSYEQYF | - | TRBV20-1 | few | TRBJ2-7
TGTGCCAGCAGACAGACCATCGGCGCAGATACGCAGTATTTT | CASRQTIGADTQYF | - | TRBV7-8 | - | TRBJ2-3
TGCAGTGCTATTAGACTAACTAGCACAGATACGCAGTATTTT | CSAIRLTSTDTQYF | - | TRBV20-1 | many | TRBJ2-3
TGCGCCAGCAGCCCAGGGACAGGACAACGAATTAACTATGGCTACACCTTC | CASSPGTGQRINYGYTF | TRBD1 | TRBV5-1 | many | TRBJ1-2
TGTGCCAGCAGCAAGAGAAACACCATATATTTT | CASSKRNTIYF | - | TRBV28 | few | TRBJ1-3
TGCAGTGCTAGGTCACAGGGTTGGTCCTACGAGCAGTACTTC | CSARSQGWSYEQYF | - | TRBV20-1 | few | TRBJ2-7
TGTGCCAGCAGTTTTGGTTTCCGGGGGAAGTTCTTC | CASSFGFRGKFF | - | TRBV6-2/TRBV6-3 | few | TRBJ2-1
TGTGCCAGCAGCCCCCTGCTGGGACTAGGAACGGAGCAGTACTTC | CASSPLLGLGTEQYF | TRBD2 | TRBV7-8 | - | TRBJ2-7
TGTGCCAGCAGTACGGGACAGTGGCCCCCGAAAAACATTCAGTACTTC | CASSTGQWPPKNIQYF | TRBD1 | TRBV28 | - | TRBJ2-4
TGCAGATTGTATAGCGGGAGCTCCTACGAGCAGTACTTC | CRLYSGSSYEQYF | TRBD2 | TRBV29-1 | many | TRBJ2-7
TGTGCCAGCAGTAGACTAGCGGGCCCCGCTTACGAGCAGTACTTC | CASSRLAGPAYEQYF | TRBD2 | TRBV2 | once | TRBJ2-7
TGTGCCAGCAGCTTAGATCCCCGGGACAGCTCCTACGAGCAGTACTTC | CASSLDPRDSSYEQYF | TRBD1 | TRBV7-9 | - | TRBJ2-7
TGCGCCAGCACCGAGAAGGCTACGAGGGGCACCGGGGAGCTGTTTTTT | CASTEKATRGTGELFF | - | TRBV4-1 | - | TRBJ2-2